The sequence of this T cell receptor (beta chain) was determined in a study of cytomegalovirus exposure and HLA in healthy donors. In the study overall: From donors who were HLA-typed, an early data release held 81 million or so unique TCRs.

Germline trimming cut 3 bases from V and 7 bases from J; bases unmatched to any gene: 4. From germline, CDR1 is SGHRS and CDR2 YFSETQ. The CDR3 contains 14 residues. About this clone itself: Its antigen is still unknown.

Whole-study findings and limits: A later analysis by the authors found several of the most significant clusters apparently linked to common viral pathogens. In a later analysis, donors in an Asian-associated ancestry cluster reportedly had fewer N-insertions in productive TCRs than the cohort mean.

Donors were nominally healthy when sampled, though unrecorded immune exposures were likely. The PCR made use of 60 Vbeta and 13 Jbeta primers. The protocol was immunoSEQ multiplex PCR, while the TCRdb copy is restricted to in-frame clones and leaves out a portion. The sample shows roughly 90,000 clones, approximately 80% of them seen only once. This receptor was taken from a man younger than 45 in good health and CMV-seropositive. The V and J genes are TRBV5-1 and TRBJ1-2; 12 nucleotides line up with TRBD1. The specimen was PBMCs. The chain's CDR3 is CASSSGQGASGYTF. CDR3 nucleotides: TGCGCCAGCAGCTCGGGACAGGGGGCAAGTGGCTACACCTTC.